The 2 T cell receptor beta chains in this list originate from one sample, sequenced in a study of blood T cell repertoires in COVID-19. The repertoire was sequenced with immunoSEQ multiplex PCR; TCRdb's copy has only in-frame clones and lacks some. The sample gives some 250,000 clones, roughly 90% of which show up once; 0.7% to 0.85% is in the top ten. Source material: peripheral blood. The receptors shown here come from a woman aged 30 to 39 with acute or convalescent COVID-19.

The count of this clone is one. The chain recombines TRBV27 with TRBJ1-3; 9 bases align to TRBD1. Germline CDR1 is MNHEY and CDR2 is SMNVEV (reference sequence). Trimming cost V 5 bases and J 0 bases; bases outside gene matches: 5. This CDR3 region has 16 residues. The CDR3 DNA is TGTGCCAGCAGTCCGCCGGGACAGGGCTCTGGAAACACCATATATTTT. Translating it yields CASSPPGQGSGNTIYF.

This clone appeared once. The chain has TRBV5-8 and TRBJ2-5; 10 positions agree with TRBD1. Germline CDR1 is SGHTS and CDR2 is YDEGEE. This CDR3 contains 14 residues. After removal of 3 bases from V and 3 bases from J, the junction contained 2 bases not matched to a gene. The CDR3 bases are TGTGCCAGCAGCTACGGACAGGGGGAAGAGACCCAGTACTTC. Encoded protein: CASSYGQGEETQYF.